The 3 T cell receptor beta chains given below trace back to one sample, sequenced in a study of blood T cell repertoires in COVID-19. Profiled with immunoSEQ multiplex PCR; TCRdb holds only in-frame clones, not every one. The sample carries 110,000 to 150,000 clones, about four fifths recorded once. The sequenced sample was PBMCs or T cells enriched from blood (not recorded which). These receptors all come from a man aged 35 to 55 with acute COVID-19.

The gene calls are TRBV11-2 and TRBJ2-7; no clear D. The CDR3 has 14 residues. Germline CDR1 SGHAT, CDR2 FQNNGV. V lost 0 bases to trimming and J lost 5 bases, with 11 bases between them. CDR3 protein: CASSLEGEMDEQYF. CDR3 nucleotides: TGTGCCAGCAGCTTAGAAGGAGAAATGGACGAGCAGTACTTC. Full variable domain (missing parts from reference TRBV11-2 and TRBJ2-7): EAGVAQSPRYKIIEKRQSVAFWCNPISGHATLYWYQQILGQGPKLLIQFQNNGVVDDSQLPKDRFSAERLKGVDSTLKIQPAKLEDSAVYLCASSLEGEMDEQYFGPGTRLTVT.

This rearrangement joins TRBV11-2 to TRBJ2-1, with TRBD2 matching over 9 bases. The germline V gene has CDR1 SGHAT and CDR2 FQNNGV. The CDR3 is 15 amino acids. J was trimmed by 7 bases and V by 2 bases; bases with no gene match: 6. The CDR3 DNA follows: TGTGCCAGCAGCTTAAATAGGGCGGGAGGGAATGAGCAGTTCTTC. Translation gives CASSLNRAGGNEQFF.

V gene TRBV28 combines with J gene TRBJ1-3, with D tentatively TRBD1 (6 bases). With 2 bases removed from V and 0 bases from J, the gap between germline ends came to 11 bases. Germline CDR1 reads MDHEN; CDR2 reads SYDVKM. The CDR3 sequence is 16 residues long. In nucleotides, the CDR3 is TGTGCCAGCAGTTTAAGTGGGGGCGTCTCTGGAAACACCATATATTTT. It is translated as CASSLSGGVSGNTIYF.